This TCR beta chain was documented in a study of blood T cell repertoires in COVID-19. There are 15 residues in the CDR3. The V gene's germline CDR1 is MGHRA and CDR2 YSYEKL. After removal of 3 bases from V and 12 bases from J, the junction contained 11 bases not matched to a gene. Generated by immunoSEQ multiplex PCR, the TCRdb table keeps only in-frame clones and is missing some. The data show 100,000 to 150,000 clones, approximately 74% seen once. Sequencing used peripheral blood. This receptor was identified in a man aged 55 to 70 with acute or convalescent COVID-19. The chain is built from TRBV4-1 and TRBJ1-4; TRBD1 matches at 9 bases. The CDR3 nucleotides read TGCGCCAGCAGCCACCCGGGACAGGGAGTTTACCAACTGTTTTTT. Translating it yields CASSHPGQGVYQLFF.